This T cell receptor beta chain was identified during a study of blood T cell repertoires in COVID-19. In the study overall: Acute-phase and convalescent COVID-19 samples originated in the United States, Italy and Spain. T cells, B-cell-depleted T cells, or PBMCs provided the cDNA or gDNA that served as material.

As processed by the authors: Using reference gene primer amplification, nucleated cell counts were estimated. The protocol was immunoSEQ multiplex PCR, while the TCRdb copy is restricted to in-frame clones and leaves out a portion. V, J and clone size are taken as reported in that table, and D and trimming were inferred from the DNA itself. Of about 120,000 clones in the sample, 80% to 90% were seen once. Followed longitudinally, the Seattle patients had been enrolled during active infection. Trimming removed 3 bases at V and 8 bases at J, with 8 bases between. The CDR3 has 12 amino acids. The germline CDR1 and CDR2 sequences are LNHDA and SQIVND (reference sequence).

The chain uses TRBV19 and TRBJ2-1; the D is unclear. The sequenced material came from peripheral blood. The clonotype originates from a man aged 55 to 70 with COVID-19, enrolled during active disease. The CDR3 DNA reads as TGTGCCAGTAGTATTCAGCGTGATGAGCAGTTCTTC. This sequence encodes CASSIQRDEQFF.